This T cell receptor beta chain derives from a study of response to subunit inactivated influenza vaccine. This clonotype was seen more than once but under ten times. Per germline, CDR1 KGHDR and CDR2 SFDVKD. CDR3 length equals 11 residues. The V end lost 6 bases, the J end lost 8 bases, and 8 bases lay between the germline ends. MiXCR was run by TCRdb on the RT-PCR reads, yielding one entry per CDR3 protein. The sample lists approximately 500,000 distinct CDR3 sequences; 14% were seen once. This chain joins TRBV24-1 and TRBJ2-3; tentative D call: TRBD2 (5 bases). This sequence was found in a man aged 50 to 60 who received an inactivated influenza vaccine. Sequences were derived from PBMCs from blood, sampled about 12 days after vaccination. The CDR3 nucleotides are TGTGCCACCAGTTCTGCGGGTACGCAGTATTTT. Its translation is CATSSAGTQYF.